Listed below are T cell receptor beta chains from one sample, sequenced in a study of cytomegalovirus exposure and HLA in healthy donors. The table came from immunoSEQ multiplex PCR; TCRdb's copy has only in-frame clones and leaves some out. The sample holds 90,000 to 100,000 clones, about two thirds seen once. The specimen was PBMCs. These receptors were obtained from a man aged 50-59 years in good health and CMV-seronegative. CDR3s include the opening cysteine and the closing phenylalanine or tryptophan. Each record gives: V gene, D gene, J gene, clone size, CDR3 protein, CDR3 DNA. The D gene is left open where the match is weak. Clone size appears in some rows only: once, few, many, or a class for an expanded clone.

v_gene: TRBV5-4
d_gene: NA
j_gene: TRBJ1-2
abundance: NA
CDR3aa: CASSLTGSNYGYTF
CDR3nt: TGTGCCAGCAGCTTGACAGGGTCTAACTATGGCTACACCTTC

v_gene: TRBV5-4
d_gene: TRBD1
j_gene: TRBJ1-3
abundance: NA
CDR3aa: CASSPQGGSGNTIYF
CDR3nt: TGTGCCAGCAGCCCGCAGGGGGGAAGTGGAAACACCATATATTTT

v_gene: TRBV2
d_gene: NA
j_gene: TRBJ2-7
abundance: NA
CDR3aa: CASSGQLLSYEQYF
CDR3nt: TGTGCCAGCAGTGGACAGCTCCTCTCCTACGAGCAGTACTTC

v_gene: TRBV5-1
d_gene: TRBD1
j_gene: TRBJ2-7
abundance: NA
CDR3aa: CASSPGQGLYEQYF
CDR3nt: TGCGCCAGCAGCCCGGGACAGGGGTTGTACGAGCAGTACTTC

v_gene: TRBV5-1
d_gene: TRBD1
j_gene: TRBJ1-2
abundance: few
CDR3aa: CASSLTGTGHGYTF
CDR3nt: TGCGCCAGCAGCTTAACCGGGACAGGCCATGGCTACACCTTC

v_gene: TRBV7-2
d_gene: NA
j_gene: TRBJ2-7
abundance: NA
CDR3aa: CASSSQGYEQYF
CDR3nt: TGTGCCAGCAGCTCACAGGGTTACGAGCAGTACTTC

v_gene: TRBV5-6
d_gene: NA
j_gene: TRBJ1-2
abundance: NA
CDR3aa: CASSFPRSYGYTF
CDR3nt: TGTGCCAGCAGCTTTCCGAGGAGCTATGGCTACACCTTC

v_gene: TRBV11-3
d_gene: TRBD1
j_gene: TRBJ1-1
abundance: NA
CDR3aa: CASSPGQDTEAFF
CDR3nt: TGTGCCAGCAGTCCCGGACAGGACACTGAAGCTTTCTTT

v_gene: TRBV2
d_gene: NA
j_gene: TRBJ2-3
abundance: NA
CDR3aa: CASSVRLTSGTDTQYF
CDR3nt: TGTGCCAGCAGTGTCCGTCTCACCTCGGGCACAGATACGCAGTATTTT

v_gene: TRBV18
d_gene: TRBD1
j_gene: TRBJ1-3
abundance: few
CDR3aa: CASSPSRGQGNTIYF
CDR3nt: TGTGCCAGCTCACCATCCAGGGGGCAAGGAAACACCATATATTTT

v_gene: TRBV7-2
d_gene: TRBD1
j_gene: TRBJ1-2
abundance: NA
CDR3aa: CASSSGTGLPNYGYTF
CDR3nt: TGTGCCAGCAGCTCCGGGACAGGGCTCCCTAACTATGGCTACACCTTC

v_gene: TRBV2
d_gene: NA
j_gene: TRBJ2-5
abundance: once
CDR3aa: CASRRWRQETQYF
CDR3nt: TGTGCCAGCAGGAGGTGGAGGCAAGAGACCCAGTACTTC

v_gene: TRBV7-9
d_gene: TRBD1
j_gene: TRBJ1-1
abundance: NA
CDR3aa: CASSFGDRGDTEAFF
CDR3nt: TGTGCCAGCAGCTTTGGGGACAGGGGTGACACTGAAGCTTTCTTT

v_gene: TRBV6-5
d_gene: TRBD1
j_gene: TRBJ2-1
abundance: NA
CDR3aa: CASSYRTGAEFF
CDR3nt: TGTGCCAGCAGTTACAGGACAGGGGCGGAGTTCTTC

v_gene: TRBV2
d_gene: TRBD1
j_gene: TRBJ2-7
abundance: NA
CDR3aa: CASSVGGTGGF
CDR3nt: TGTGCCAGCAGTGTCGGAGGGACAGGGGGATTC

v_gene: TRBV2
d_gene: NA
j_gene: TRBJ1-1
abundance: NA
CDR3aa: CASSPESDTEAFF
CDR3nt: TGTGCCAGCAGTCCTGAGTCGGACACTGAAGCTTTCTTT

v_gene: TRBV7-9
d_gene: TRBD2
j_gene: TRBJ2-7
abundance: few
CDR3aa: CASSQSGGSYEQYF
CDR3nt: TGTGCCAGCAGCCAAAGCGGGGGAAGCTACGAGCAGTACTTC

v_gene: TRBV14
d_gene: NA
j_gene: TRBJ1-5
abundance: NA
CDR3aa: CASSQGRHQPQHF
CDR3nt: TGTGCCAGCAGCCAAGGACGACACCAGCCCCAGCATTTT

v_gene: TRBV7-2
d_gene: NA
j_gene: TRBJ2-3
abundance: NA
CDR3aa: CASSLEAYTQYF
CDR3nt: TGTGCCAGCAGCTTAGAAGCCTATACGCAGTATTTT

v_gene: TRBV6-5
d_gene: TRBD1
j_gene: TRBJ2-5
abundance: NA
CDR3aa: CASRTGTEETQYF
CDR3nt: TGTGCCAGCAGGACCGGGACAGAAGAGACCCAGTACTTC

v_gene: TRBV18
d_gene: TRBD1
j_gene: TRBJ1-4
abundance: NA
CDR3aa: CASSPDRSGNNEKLFF
CDR3nt: TGTGCCAGCTCACCGGACAGGTCGGGCAATAATGAAAAACTGTTTTTT

v_gene: TRBV19
d_gene: TRBD2
j_gene: TRBJ2-1
abundance: NA
CDR3aa: CASSMGVPGLAGAYNEQFF
CDR3nt: TGTGCCAGTAGTATGGGAGTACCGGGACTAGCGGGAGCTTACAATGAGCAGTTCTTC

v_gene: TRBV7-8
d_gene: NA
j_gene: TRBJ1-1
abundance: NA
CDR3aa: CASSLGGVPNTEAFF
CDR3nt: TGTGCCAGCAGCTTAGGAGGAGTCCCGAACACTGAAGCTTTCTTT

v_gene: TRBV30
d_gene: NA
j_gene: TRBJ2-1
abundance: NA
CDR3aa: CAWSVGAVYNSEQFF
CDR3nt: TGTGCCTGGAGTGTTGGGGCGGTCTACAACTCTGAGCAGTTCTTC

v_gene: TRBV25-1
d_gene: TRBD2
j_gene: TRBJ2-1
abundance: few
CDR3aa: CASSVQREGTQFF
CDR3nt: TGTGCCAGCAGTGTCCAGCGGGAGGGTACGCAGTTCTTC

v_gene: TRBV29-1
d_gene: NA
j_gene: TRBJ2-2
abundance: NA
CDR3aa: CSVTLGAVEAGELFF
CDR3nt: TGCAGCGTCACGTTGGGGGCGGTGGAAGCCGGGGAGCTGTTTTTT

v_gene: TRBV7-6
d_gene: NA
j_gene: TRBJ1-3
abundance: few
CDR3aa: CASSFNDKGNTIYF
CDR3nt: TGTGCCAGCAGCTTTAATGACAAAGGAAACACCATATATTTT

v_gene: TRBV9
d_gene: NA
j_gene: TRBJ2-1
abundance: NA
CDR3aa: CASRPGSSSYNEQFF
CDR3nt: TGTGCCAGCAGGCCAGGTTCAAGCTCCTACAATGAGCAGTTCTTC

v_gene: TRBV9
d_gene: TRBD2
j_gene: TRBJ2-1
abundance: NA
CDR3aa: CASSVDGTSYNEQFF
CDR3nt: TGTGCCAGCAGCGTAGATGGGACTAGCTACAATGAGCAGTTCTTC

v_gene: TRBV12-5
d_gene: NA
j_gene: TRBJ1-5
abundance: NA
CDR3aa: CASGRRQKVYSNQPQHF
CDR3nt: TGTGCTAGTGGGCGGAGACAGAAAGTTTATAGCAATCAGCCCCAGCATTTT

v_gene: TRBV7-6
d_gene: TRBD2
j_gene: TRBJ2-3
abundance: NA
CDR3aa: CASSLSGLAGAGTDTQYF
CDR3nt: TGTGCCAGCAGCTTAAGTGGACTAGCGGGGGCCGGCACAGATACGCAGTATTTT

v_gene: TRBV18
d_gene: TRBD1
j_gene: TRBJ2-3
abundance: NA
CDR3aa: CASSAADRLEDTQYF
CDR3nt: TGTGCCAGCTCAGCCGCGGACAGGTTGGAAGATACGCAGTATTTT

v_gene: TRBV29-1
d_gene: NA
j_gene: TRBJ2-5
abundance: NA
CDR3aa: CSVESRTAYQETQYF
CDR3nt: TGCAGCGTTGAGTCAAGGACAGCGTACCAAGAGACCCAGTACTTC

v_gene: TRBV5-4
d_gene: TRBD1
j_gene: TRBJ1-2
abundance: NA
CDR3aa: CASSIGTGFNYGYTF
CDR3nt: TGTGCCAGCAGCATAGGGACAGGGTTCAACTATGGCTACACCTTC

v_gene: TRBV27
d_gene: NA
j_gene: TRBJ2-2
abundance: NA
CDR3aa: CASSYRSAGELFF
CDR3nt: TGTGCCAGCAGTTACAGGTCAGCGGGGGAGCTGTTTTTT

v_gene: TRBV30
d_gene: NA
j_gene: TRBJ2-1
abundance: NA
CDR3aa: CAFIVGSASPNEQFF
CDR3nt: TGTGCCTTCATTGTGGGGAGCGCATCCCCCAATGAGCAGTTCTTC

v_gene: TRBV4-3
d_gene: NA
j_gene: TRBJ2-5
abundance: NA
CDR3aa: CASSQDNRETQYF
CDR3nt: TGCGCCAGCAGCCAAGATAATCGAGAGACCCAGTACTTC

v_gene: TRBV5-1
d_gene: TRBD1
j_gene: TRBJ1-1
abundance: NA
CDR3aa: CASSGGTANTEAFF
CDR3nt: TGCGCCAGCAGCGGGGGGACAGCGAACACTGAAGCTTTCTTT

v_gene: TRBV7-9
d_gene: NA
j_gene: TRBJ1-1
abundance: NA
CDR3aa: CSSSFAGGTEAFF
CDR3nt: TGTTCCAGCAGCTTTGCCGGAGGGACTGAAGCTTTCTTT

v_gene: TRBV6-1
d_gene: TRBD2
j_gene: TRBJ2-3
abundance: NA
CDR3aa: CASKGLALLTDTQYF
CDR3nt: TGTGCCAGCAAGGGACTAGCGCTTCTCACAGATACGCAGTATTTT

v_gene: TRBV6-5
d_gene: NA
j_gene: TRBJ1-6
abundance: NA
CDR3aa: CASSSQVGGSSPLHF
CDR3nt: TGTGCCAGCAGTTCTCAGGTCGGAGGGAGTTCACCCCTCCACTTT

v_gene: TRBV4-2
d_gene: NA
j_gene: TRBJ1-1
abundance: NA
CDR3aa: CASSQDGSPAAFF
CDR3nt: TGTGCCAGCAGCCAAGATGGTAGCCCGGCAGCTTTCTTT

v_gene: TRBV18
d_gene: TRBD1
j_gene: TRBJ2-3
abundance: NA
CDR3aa: CASSPGTGGTDTQYF
CDR3nt: TGTGCCAGCTCACCCGGGACAGGGGGCACAGATACGCAGTATTTT

v_gene: TRBV14
d_gene: NA
j_gene: TRBJ2-1
abundance: NA
CDR3aa: CASSQAGQVSYNEQFF
CDR3nt: TGTGCCAGCAGCCAAGCAGGTCAGGTCTCCTACAATGAGCAGTTCTTC

v_gene: TRBV25-1
d_gene: NA
j_gene: TRBJ1-2
abundance: NA
CDR3aa: CASSESSTGGVYGYTF
CDR3nt: TGTGCCAGCAGTGAATCTTCGACAGGCGGTGTCTATGGCTACACCTTC

v_gene: TRBV30
d_gene: NA
j_gene: TRBJ2-3
abundance: few
CDR3aa: CAWSGGSALDTQYF
CDR3nt: TGTGCCTGGAGTGGGGGCTCAGCCCTAGATACGCAGTATTTT

v_gene: TRBV10-3
d_gene: TRBD1
j_gene: TRBJ2-3
abundance: few
CDR3aa: CAISENLGQGVVDTQYF
CDR3nt: TGTGCCATCAGTGAGAACCTTGGACAGGGGGTTGTAGATACGCAGTATTTT

v_gene: TRBV7-2
d_gene: TRBD1
j_gene: TRBJ1-5
abundance: few
CDR3aa: CASSRGQGIQPQHF
CDR3nt: TGTGCCAGCAGCCGGGGACAGGGTATTCAGCCCCAGCATTTT

v_gene: TRBV5-1
d_gene: TRBD1
j_gene: TRBJ2-4
abundance: NA
CDR3aa: CASRQGAPKNIQYF
CDR3nt: TGCGCCAGCAGGCAGGGGGCACCCAAAAACATTCAGTACTTC

v_gene: TRBV30
d_gene: TRBD1
j_gene: TRBJ2-7
abundance: NA
CDR3aa: CAWTVGTGVTYEQYF
CDR3nt: TGTGCCTGGACCGTTGGGACAGGAGTCACCTACGAGCAGTACTTC

v_gene: TRBV2
d_gene: NA
j_gene: TRBJ2-1
abundance: few
CDR3aa: CASSDGYPGGEQFF
CDR3nt: TGTGCCAGCAGTGATGGCTATCCTGGCGGCGAGCAGTTCTTC